The rows below give T cell receptor beta chains drawn from one sample of a study of CD8 T cells in Susac syndrome. Each CDR3 protein is one row after TCRdb ran MiXCR on the immunoSEQ multiplex PCR reads. Of more than 55,000 distinct CDR3 sequences in the sample, approximately 95% are singletons; the top ten hold 0.24%. The sequenced material came from CD8+ T cells from PBMCs. These receptors were taken from a human donor in good health. Both conserved end residues are trimmed from each CDR3. Size is omitted from some rows. Given values are once, few, many or a class for expanded clones.

CDR3 length	clone size	V gene	J gene	CDR3 protein
13	NA	TRBV7-9	TRBJ2-1	ASSGDRDVYNEQF
13	NA	TRBV4-1	TRBJ2-7	ASSLPGGSSYEQY
12	few	TRBV3-1	TRBJ1-1	ASSQDIRGTEAF
10	NA	TRBV7-9	TRBJ1-1	ASSFPPGEAF
15	NA	TRBV7-3	TRBJ1-1	ASSSAGQGAYYTEAF
15	NA	TRBV25-1	TRBJ1-6	ASSEFGGRGVNSPLH
8	NA	TRBV29-1	TRBJ2-1	SVPMNEQF
9	NA	TRBV27	TRBJ1-1	ASSFGGDAF
14	NA	TRBV14	TRBJ1-2	ASSQVLTGGIYGYT
13	once	TRBV4-1	TRBJ1-2	ASSQDPTRIEGYT
9	once	TRBV30	TRBJ2-1	ALAGDNEQF
11	NA	TRBV7-9	TRBJ2-3	ASSPPVVDTQY
13	NA	TRBV27	TRBJ2-2	ASSLSIGNTGELF